This paragraph covers one TCR beta chain sequence. The antigen is undetermined. The sample is drawn from a study of Graves' ophthalmopathy and Graves' hyperthyroidism. Overall study results and limits: A 13-signature model separated ophthalmopathy from stable hyperthyroidism, approximately 87% sensitivity, approximately 84% specificity.

Amplification of TCR beta CDR3 regions used RNA transcripts. HTBI primers were used in a first-round RT-PCR, which preceded a second-round multiplex PCR. TCRdb called the multiplex PCR reads again in MiXCR, with one record for every CDR3 protein. The table lists 150,000 to 200,000 distinct CDR3 sequences, roughly 36% of them singletons. Diagnostic conclusions were grounded in clinical symptoms, serum thyroxine, TRAb, thyroid ultrasound and orbital computed tomography. PBMCs were obtained from about 10 ml of fresh peripheral blood. Germline V CDR1 and CDR2: ENHRY, SYGVKD. V gave up 2 bases and J gave up 4 bases; unmatched junction bases: 1. The CDR3 is 14 residues long.

The J gene is TRBJ1-5, the V gene TRBV10-3, with TRBD1 matching over 8 bases. Sequencing was done on a sample of peripheral blood. This TCR derives from a man aged 30-40 years with Graves' ophthalmopathy. The CDR3 sequence: CAISEGQGNQPQHF. DNA for the CDR3: TGTGCCATCAGTGAGGGACAGGGTAATCAGCCCCAGCATTTT.